This TCR beta chain is drawn from a study of naive and memory T cell subsets. Study results and caveats: Naive repertoires, especially CD8, held a few larger clonotypes, possibly memory cells re-expressing CD45RA. TCR counts from RNA may reflect activation-linked expression changes.

This clonotype came up a few times. Its specificity is unknown. The germline V gene has CDR1 MDHEN and CDR2 SYDVKM. The CDR3 spans 16 residues. The V and J ends lost 4 bases and 2 bases, in that order; junction bases with no gene match: 10. Two oligonucleotides, mixed equimolar, formed the beta constant-region primer covering TRBC1 and TRBC2. Four rounds of PCR amplified the ligated cDNA using nested alpha and beta constant-region primers plus SP2. Via MiXCR, TCRdb re-called the UMI-ligation and nested PCR reads, giving one row per CDR3 protein. The data contain approximately 150,000 distinct CDR3 sequences, 20% to 25% of them singletons.

Specimen: naive CD4+ T cells from blood. This TCR came from a human donor in good health. This chain joins TRBV28 and TRBJ2-7, with TRBD1 matching 8 bases. As DNA, the CDR3 is TGTGCCAGCAGTTCGTCCCGTTCGGGACAGGCCTACGAGCAGTACTTC. Translating it yields CASSSSRSGQAYEQYF.